This passage covers 18 T cell receptor beta chains from one sample sequenced in a study of blood T cell repertoires in COVID-19. The method was immunoSEQ multiplex PCR; TCRdb's version includes in-frame clones alone and lacks a portion of them. Of a few hundred thousand clones in the sample, approximately 86% are singletons; the top ten hold around 7.9%. The sample comprised PBMCs or T cells enriched from blood (not recorded which). The receptors stem from an older woman who had recovered from COVID-19.

The chain is built from TRBV2 and TRBJ1-2; 10 bases are a match to TRBD1. Trimming at V came to 9 bases and at J to 4 bases, leaving 8 bases not matched to a gene. Germline V CDR1 and CDR2: SNHLY, FYNNEI. The CDR3 spans 14 residues. The CDR3 spells CASNGQGGVYGYTF. The CDR3 nucleotides are TGTGCCAGTAACGGACAGGGGGGAGTCTATGGCTACACCTTC.

The chain links TRBV4-1 to TRBJ2-3; TRBD2 matches at 13 bases. The CDR3 extends over 16 amino acids. CDR1 and CDR2 (germline): MGHRA, YSYEKL. V was clipped by 1 base and J by 3 bases; unmatched bases: 1. The CDR3 sequence is CASSQGLAGGTDTQYF. In DNA, the CDR3 is TGCGCCAGCAGCCAAGGACTAGCGGGGGGTACAGATACGCAGTATTTT.

This chain connects TRBV5-1 to TRBJ2-2, with 9 bases matching TRBD1. This CDR3 comprises 16 residues. V shed 3 bases, J shed 2 bases, and the junction held 5 bases outside the gene matches. CDR1 SGHRS and CDR2 YFSETQ come from the germline V gene. CDR3 nucleotides: TGCGCCAGCAGCTCAGGGACAGGGATAAACACCGGGGAGCTGTTTTTT. Translating it yields CASSSGTGINTGELFF. Drawing the rest from reference TRBV5-1 and TRBJ2-2, the complete variable domain is KAGVTQTPRYLIKTRGQQVTLSCSPISGHRSVSWYQQTPGQGLQFLFEYFSETQRNKGNFPGRFSGRQFSNSRSEMNVSTLELGDSALYLCASSSGTGINTGELFFGEGSRLTVL.

This chain links TRBV5-1 with TRBJ2-1; TRBD1 matches 7 bases. This CDR3 is 14 amino acids long. V gave up 1 base and J gave up 7 bases; unmatched junction bases: 5. CDR1 and CDR2 (germline): SGHRS, YFSETQ. The CDR3, as DNA: TGCGCCAGCAGCTTGAATAGCAGGGGGAATGAGCAGTTCTTC. As protein: CASSLNSRGNEQFF. Combining the CDR3 with reference TRBV5-1 and TRBJ2-1 gives the whole variable domain KAGVTQTPRYLIKTRGQQVTLSCSPISGHRSVSWYQQTPGQGLQFLFEYFSETQRNKGNFPGRFSGRQFSNSRSEMNVSTLELGDSALYLCASSLNSRGNEQFFGPGTRLTVL.

The gene calls are TRBV14 and TRBJ2-7; D is uncertain. V was trimmed by 3 bases and J by 3 bases, leaving 6 bases between them. Germline V gives CDR1 SGHDN, CDR2 FVKESK. The CDR3 is 12 amino acids. The CDR3 loop reads CASSHIGYEQYF. The CDR3, as DNA: TGTGCCAGCAGCCATATCGGCTACGAGCAGTACTTC.

The table lists this clone with a count of one. The junction and the germline gene differ at one end; a read error may be behind it. The genes are TRBV7-7 and TRBJ2-7, with TRBD1 as a possible D gene (6 bases). This CDR3 spans 13 amino acids. In germline, CDR1 is SSHAT, CDR2 FNYEAQ (reference sequence). The CDR3 DNA follows: TGTGCTAGCAGCTTATCCACAGGGTACGAGCAGTACTTC. Protein product: CASSLSTGYEQYF.

The V call is TRBV25-1, the J call TRBJ1-1; tentatively, D is TRBD1 (5 bases). CDR3 length equals 15 residues. Looked up from germline, CDR1 is MGHDK and CDR2 is SYGVNS. V was cut by 2 bases and J by 0 bases, with 10 bases left in between. This CDR3 reads CASSERNRLNTEAFF. The CDR3 nucleotides read TGTGCCAGCAGTGAACGGAACAGGCTGAACACTGAAGCTTTCTTT.

The rearrangement uses TRBV6-5 and TRBJ1-1; possibly TRBD1 for D (5 bases). In germline, CDR1 is MNHEY, CDR2 SVGAGI. The ends were cut back, 6 bases at V and 7 bases at J, with 9 bases in the middle. This CDR3 spans 11 amino acids. The DNA for the CDR3 is TGTGCCAGCAGGTCGGGGGGTGAAGCTTTCTTT. It specifies CASRSGGEAFF.

This sequence joins TRBV5-5 and TRBJ1-2; maybe TRBD1 (5 bases). Germline CDR1 is SGHKS and CDR2 is YYEKEE (reference sequence). V gave up 0 bases and J gave up 2 bases, with 8 bases separating them. The CDR3 is 14 residues long. The CDR3, as DNA: TGTGCCAGCAGCTTGGCCCCAGGGAACTATGGCTACACCTTC. It encodes CASSLAPGNYGYTF.

The chain employs TRBV5-4 and TRBJ2-1; 9 bases match TRBD2. The V gene's germline CDR1 is SGHNT and CDR2 YYREEE (reference sequence). V lost 4 bases and J lost 4; bases outside the gene matches: 9. This CDR3 is 16 amino acids long. The CDR3: CASSPAGGGVYNEQFF. The CDR3 DNA sequence: TGTGCCAGCAGCCCAGCAGGCGGGGGGGTATACAATGAGCAGTTCTTC.

This chain links TRBV5-4 with TRBJ2-6; D is unclear. CDR1 and CDR2 from the germline V gene are SGHNT and YYREEE (reference sequence). This CDR3 is built from 16 residues. V lost 0 bases and J lost 2, with 9 bases in between. The CDR3 sequence is CASSLAVGTGANVLTF. CDR3 in DNA: TGTGCCAGCAGCTTGGCCGTCGGTACTGGGGCCAACGTCCTGACTTTC.

The J gene is TRBJ1-2, the V gene TRBV5-1; 8 positions match TRBD1. The CDR3 is 18 amino acids. The ends lost 3 bases at V and 1 base at J; junction bases unmatched: 14. Germline CDR1 is SGHRS and CDR2 is YFSETQ. The CDR3 DNA follows: TGCGCCAGCAGCTCTCCGCAGGGGGCGCTTTCCCTTAACTATGGCTACACCTTC. Residues: CASSSPQGALSLNYGYTF.

The chain uses TRBV7-8 and TRBJ2-7, with D tentatively TRBD2 (6 bases). The ends were cut back, 1 base at V and 4 bases at J, with 14 bases in the middle. CDR3 length equals 15 residues. Germline CDR1 SGHVS, CDR2 FQNEAQ. The CDR3 DNA reads TGTGCCAGCAGCTTAGTTCGGGGGAGCTCTTACGAGCAGTACGTC. Translating gives CASSLVRGSSYEQYV.

This clone was detected once. The chain recombines TRBV5-4 with TRBJ1-2, with 9 bases aligning to TRBD1. V lost 3 bases and J lost 3; bases outside the gene matches: 3. The CDR3 extends over 14 amino acids. In germline, CDR1 is SGHNT, CDR2 YYREEE (reference sequence). The CDR3 sequence is CASSSTGGDYGYTF. The CDR3 nucleotides read TGTGCCAGCAGCTCGACAGGGGGTGACTATGGCTACACCTTC.

Note on this clone: This sample also contains other DNA sequences that code for the same CDR3. This chain links TRBV28 with TRBJ1-1; D not resolved. Germline CDR1 MDHEN, CDR2 SYDVKM. The CDR3 has 14 amino acids. Trimming shortened V by 1 base and J by 1 base, and 7 bases separated the two germline ends. CDR3 protein: CASSLSSGNTEAFF. In nucleotides, the CDR3 is TGTGCCAGCAGTTTATCTTCAGGGAACACTGAAGCTTTCTTT.

This clone was seen only a few times. The chain recombines TRBV24-1 with TRBJ1-2; 7 nucleotides match TRBD1. The V segment lost 4 bases and the J segment 3 bases; nucleotides outside the gene matches: 4. The length of the CDR3 is 14 residues. CDR1 is KGHDR and CDR2 is SFDVKD in the germline V gene. The CDR3: CATSDPGTDYGYTF. The DNA of the CDR3 is TGTGCCACCAGTGACCCCGGGACAGACTATGGCTACACCTTC.

The genes are TRBV11-3 and TRBJ2-6; TRBD2 matches 8 bases. Germline lookup yields CDR1 SGHNT and CDR2 YENEEA. The CDR3 totals 17 residues. With 2 bases clipped from V and 3 bases from J, the junction kept 6 bases outside the gene matches. CDR3 sequence (DNA): TGTGCCAGCAGCTTAAGGCGGGGGGCTTATGGGGCCAACGTCCTGACTTTC. Amino acid sequence: CASSLRRGAYGANVLTF.

The chain is built from TRBV19 and TRBJ1-5; 7 bases line up with TRBD1. The CDR3 runs to 15 residues. With V trimmed by 2 bases and J by 9 bases, 10 bases remained unmatched. Germline V lookup: CDR1 LNHDA, CDR2 SQIVND (reference sequence). The CDR3 DNA reads TGTGCCAGTAGTATACCCGGGACAGCGAGCAGGCCCCAGCATTTT. Translating it yields CASSIPGTASRPQHF.